This TCR beta chain emerged from a study of human CD8 memory T cell subsets. Study-wide findings and caveats: Stem-like memory and precursor exhausted T cells had similarly high diversity, unlike effector memory cells.

The CDR3 is made up of 13 amino acids. Looked up from germline, CDR1 is LGHDT and CDR2 is YNNKEL (reference sequence). Comment on this clonotype: Antigen: not known.

UMI-labeled 5' RACE yielded the TCR beta libraries. Using the 5' RACE reads, TCRdb records one entry per CDR3 protein without DNA. The sample has about 9,300 distinct CDR3 sequences. Sequenced input: CD8+ T cells from PBMCs. The TCR comes from a human donor in good health. This sequence joins TRBV3-1 and TRBJ2-1. CDR3 region: CASSQDTYNEQFF.